The 29 T cell receptor beta chains presented below share a single source sample, sequenced in a study of human T cells and chemical hapten exposure. The authors extracted total RNA from unfractionated whole blood. Via MiXCR, TCRdb re-called the 5' RACE reads, giving one row per CDR3 protein. In the table there are tens of thousands of distinct CDR3 sequences, more than 7.5% of which are singletons. The receptors here all came from a male donor in good health.

This chain links TRBV9 with TRBJ1-1, with D perhaps matching TRBD1 (5 bases). The CDR3 contains 15 residues. The germline V gene has CDR1 SGDLS and CDR2 YYNGEE. V was clipped by 3 bases and J by 3 bases, with 15 bases between them. CDR3 in amino acids: CASSGGERGDTEAFF. The CDR3 coding sequence is TGTGCCAGCAGCGGGGGGGAAAGGGGAGACACTGAAGCTTTCTTT.

This clonotype was seen repeatedly, ten times or more. The CDR3 sequence is CASSLTGGDNEQFF. The CDR3 nucleotides are TGTGCCAGCAGCCTTACGGGAGGGGACAATGAGCAGTTCTTC. V is TRBV7-7 and J is TRBJ2-1; TRBD2 matches 8 bases. CDR3 length equals 14 residues. Unmatched junction bases numbered 5, after V lost 5 bases and J lost 5 bases. The V gene's germline CDR1 is SSHAT and CDR2 FNYEAQ (reference sequence).

This clonotype was seen many times. V usage is TRBV9 and J usage is TRBJ2-3; TRBD2 aligns across 12 bases. Trimming cost V 4 bases and J 2 bases; bases outside gene matches: 5. This CDR3 is 16 amino acids long. CDR1 and CDR2 from the germline V gene are SGDLS and YYNGEE. CDR3: CASSKGLAGTTDTQYF. The CDR3 DNA follows: TGTGCCAGCAGCAAAGGACTAGCGGGGACCACAGATACGCAGTATTTT.

The chain couples TRBV2 to TRBJ2-1, with 10 bases lining up with TRBD2. Trimming took 3 bases from V and 8 from J; bases not matched to a gene: 16. Germline CDR1 reads SNHLY; CDR2 reads FYNNEI. The CDR3 contains 18 residues. CDR3 sequence: CASSDLRLAGKSQYEQFF. The DNA of the CDR3 is TGTGCCAGCAGTGATCTCCGACTAGCGGGCAAGTCGCAGTATGAGCAGTTCTTC.

There are many counts of this clonotype. CDR3 DNA sequence: TGTGCCTCTAGGAGTGCGGGAGCCCCCCCCTACGAGCAGTACTTC. It is translated as CASRSAGAPPYEQYF. The V and J genes are TRBV6-1 and TRBJ2-7; 7 positions match TRBD2. The length of the CDR3 is 15 residues. Looked up from germline, CDR1 is MNHNS and CDR2 is SASEGT. V shed 11 bases and J 2 bases; nucleotides not matched to a gene: 15.

The genes are TRBV19 and TRBJ2-7, with D possibly TRBD2 on 5 matching bases. Trimming took 3 bases from V and 4 from J, leaving 13 bases between them. CDR3 length equals 14 residues. Germline-derived CDR1 and CDR2 are LNHDA and SQIVND (reference sequence). The CDR3 DNA reads as TGTGCCAGTAGTATCGGGAACAGCCTTTACGAGCAGTACTTC. Residues: CASSIGNSLYEQYF.

V is TRBV4-1 and J is TRBJ1-1; D is undetermined. Germline V gene sequence: CDR1 MGHRA, CDR2 YSYEKL. V dropped 0 bases and J dropped 6 bases, with 8 bases sitting between them. The CDR3 is 13 amino acids. The CDR3 reads CASSQDPQAEAFF. CDR3 DNA: TGCGCCAGCAGCCAAGACCCGCAGGCTGAAGCTTTCTTT.

The chain carries TRBV28 and TRBJ1-1; D possibly corresponds to TRBD1 (5 bases). Germline V gene data show CDR1 as MDHEN and CDR2 as SYDVKM. The CDR3 sequence is 14 residues long. The V end lost 5 bases, the J end lost 3 bases, and 13 bases lay between the germline ends. CDR3 protein: CASSTPGDDTEAFF. DNA for the CDR3: TGTGCCAGCAGTACCCCGGGGGATGACACTGAAGCTTTCTTT. Variable domain in full (rest from reference TRBV28 and TRBJ1-1): DVKVTQSSRYLVKRTGEKVFLECVQDMDHENMFWYRQDPGLGLRLIYFSYDVKMKEKGDIPEGYSVSREKKERFSLILESASTNQTSMYLCASSTPGDDTEAFFGQGTRLTVV.

This clonotype is judged medium-sized (0.01 to 0.1%). V is TRBV6-2 or TRBV6-3 and J is TRBJ2-1, with 8 positions matching TRBD2. The J segment lost 5 bases and the V segment lost 5 bases, leaving 2 bases of the junction unmatched. Germline V gene sequence: CDR1 MNHEY, CDR2 SVGEGT. The CDR3 sequence is 13 residues long. The CDR3 bases are TGTGCCAGCAGTGAGCGGGAGAACAATGAGCAGTTCTTC. The encoded protein is CASSERENNEQFF.

This clonotype was seen only a few times. The chain employs TRBV7-2 and TRBJ2-7; maybe TRBD1 (5 bases). This CDR3 region has 14 residues. Trimming cost V 5 bases and J 6 bases, with 17 bases left between them. CDR1 is SGHTA and CDR2 is FQGNSA in the germline V gene. CDR3 nucleotides: TGTGCCAGCAGCAACCCGATAGGGGCGCGCGAGCAGTACTTC. Protein sequence: CASSNPIGAREQYF.

This clonotype came up a few times. The chain carries TRBV18 and TRBJ2-3; D is unclear. The CDR3 length is 15 residues. Trimming removed 0 bases from V and 1 base from J, with 8 bases in between. Germline V lookup: CDR1 KGHSH, CDR2 LQKENI. Written as DNA, the CDR3 is TGTGCCAGCTCACCACCGGTGGAGCGCACAGATACGCAGTATTTT. Translated: CASSPPVERTDTQYF. The variable domain in full, with the rest retrieved from reference TRBV18 and TRBJ2-3, is NAGVMQNPRHLVRRRGQEARLRCSPMKGHSHVYWYRQLPEEGLKFMVYLQKENIIDESGMPKERFSAEFPKEGPSILRIQQVVRGDSAAYFCASSPPVERTDTQYFGPGTRLTVL.

The chain has TRBV7-2 and TRBJ2-3, with 7 bases fitting TRBD1. With V trimmed by 4 bases and J by 4 bases, 8 bases remained unmatched. CDR1 SGHTA and CDR2 FQGNSA come from the germline V gene. The CDR3 runs to 15 residues. CDR3 amino acids: CASSSGETGPDTQYF. The CDR3 DNA sequence: TGTGCCAGCAGCTCCGGGGAGACAGGGCCAGATACGCAGTATTTT.

This clonotype showed up many times. The V and J genes are TRBV7-9 and TRBJ2-7; no clear D. Trimming pared 5 bases from V and 0 bases from J, leaving 5 bases between. Germline V gives CDR1 SEHNR, CDR2 FQNEAQ (reference sequence). The CDR3 runs to 12 residues. CDR3 in amino acids: CASSPSSYEQYF. CDR3 in DNA: TGTGCCAGCAGCCCTAGCTCCTACGAGCAGTACTTC.

Worth noting for this clonotype: One end of the junction varies from germline; a read error may be responsible. This chain links TRBV27 with TRBJ1-2; D is possibly TRBD1 (5 bases). The CDR3 is made up of 14 amino acids. Germline CDR1 MNHEY, CDR2 SMNVEV (reference sequence). The CDR3 loop reads CASSLWGDGYGDTF. CDR3 in DNA: TGTGCCAGCAGTTTATGGGGGGATGGCTATGGCGACACCTTC.

At least ten counts were recorded for this clonotype. This chain uses TRBV29-1 with TRBJ2-1; D is perhaps TRBD1 (5 bases). Looked up from germline, CDR1 is SQVTM and CDR2 is ANQGSEA. V lost 4 bases and J lost 0, with 7 bases in between. The CDR3 totals 13 residues. The CDR3 sequence is CSVGQSSYNEQFF. DNA of the CDR3: TGCAGCGTTGGACAGAGCTCCTACAATGAGCAGTTCTTC.

This clonotype was seen only a few times. J is TRBJ1-1 and V is TRBV27; D may be TRBD1 (5 bases). Germline V gene lookup returns CDR1 MNHEY and CDR2 SMNVEV (reference sequence). CDR3 size: 15 residues. Trimming shortened V by 6 bases and J by 0 bases, and 14 bases separated the two germline ends. CDR3 DNA sequence: TGTGCCAGCAGAGAGGCCTGGGGGTTGAACACTGAAGCTTTCTTT. It encodes CASREAWGLNTEAFF.

V and J are TRBV3-1 and TRBJ2-1; D is unclear. The V and J ends lost 4 bases and 3 bases respectively, with 13 bases between them. The CDR3 spans 15 residues. Germline CDR1 and CDR2: LGHDT and YNNKEL (reference sequence). CDR3 nucleotide sequence: TGTGCCAGCAGCCTCCGGATCCCGAACTACAATGAGCAGTTCTTC. Translation gives CASSLRIPNYNEQFF.

J is TRBJ1-6 and V is TRBV7-6, with D maybe TRBD1 (5 bases). The CDR3 spans 14 residues. Germline V gives CDR1 SGHVS, CDR2 FNYEAQ. V was clipped by 3 bases and J by 8 bases, with 11 bases between them. The DNA of the CDR3 is TGTGCCAGCAGCTTCGGGGGGAAAGATTCACCCCTCCACTTT. Its protein is CASSFGGKDSPLHF.

The chain recombines TRBV28 with TRBJ2-1; D tentatively fits TRBD1 or TRBD2 (5 bases each). CDR1 MDHEN and CDR2 SYDVKM come from the germline V gene. The germline V and J ends were trimmed by 2 bases and 3 bases, with 23 bases remaining between them. There are 19 residues in the CDR3. CDR3 in DNA: TGTGCCAGCAGTTTAGGAGGCAGGGTAAGGTCTAGTGACTACAATGAGCAGTTCTTC. Translation gives CASSLGGRVRSSDYNEQFF.

This clonotype was seen at least ten times. The chain has TRBV7-2 and TRBJ1-5; the D is unclear. Trimming removed 3 bases from V and 6 bases from J, with 9 bases in between. Germline V CDR1 and CDR2: SGHTA, FQGNSA. The CDR3 loop spans 13 amino acids. CDR3 DNA: TGTGCCAGCAGCTTCTCTCCGGCTCAGCCCCAGCATTTT. Its translation is CASSFSPAQPQHF.

The chain joins TRBV7-9 to TRBJ1-2, with D unresolved. CDR3 size: 16 residues. V was pared by 0 bases and J by 2 bases, with 13 bases between. Germline CDR1 SEHNR, CDR2 FQNEAQ (reference sequence). The CDR3 DNA is TGTGCCAGCAGCTTAGCCCCGAGCGTACGAAACTATGGCTACACCTTC. Its translation: CASSLAPSVRNYGYTF.

This clonotype was seen a few times. The V gene is TRBV12-3 or TRBV12-4, the J gene TRBJ2-3; possible D gene TRBD1, 6 bases. Deletions cut 5 bases from V and 4 bases from J, with 16 bases between. This CDR3 comprises 15 residues. The CDR3 here is CASSPGTRGPDTQYF. As DNA, the CDR3 is TGTGCCAGCAGTCCAGGGACACGCGGGCCAGATACGCAGTATTTT.

In DNA form, the CDR3 reads TGCGCCAGCAGCCAAGATAGGGGCAGAAGGGCTTTCTTT. Residues: CASSQDRGRRAFF. The chain recombines TRBV4-3 with TRBJ1-1, with D maybe TRBD1 (5 bases). CDR3 length: 13 amino acids. Deletions cut 0 bases from V and 11 bases from J, with 13 bases between. Germline loops: CDR1 LGHNA, CDR2 YSLEER.

Many counts were recorded for this clonotype. The chain has TRBV20-1 and TRBJ2-7, with 7 bases matching TRBD1. CDR1 is DFQATT and CDR2 is SNEGSKA in the germline V gene (reference sequence). The junction had 8 bases not matched to a gene; V was cut back by 0 bases and J by 0 bases. The CDR3 is 16 amino acids. The CDR3 protein is CSARDRTGPTSYEQYF. As DNA, the CDR3 is TGCAGTGCTAGAGATAGGACAGGTCCCACCTCCTACGAGCAGTACTTC.

This clonotype occurred many times. In DNA, the CDR3 is TGTGCCACCGTGTCCAGGGCAAATGAGCAGTTCTTC. It encodes CATVSRANEQFF. The V call is TRBV12-3 or TRBV12-4, the J call TRBJ2-1, with D possibly TRBD1 on 5 matching bases. The CDR3 is 12 amino acids. Trimming took off 10 bases at V and 7 bases at J, with 14 bases between the two ends.

A few counts support this clonotype. J is TRBJ1-5 and V is TRBV3-1; D is perhaps TRBD1 (5 bases). Germline V gene lookup returns CDR1 LGHDT and CDR2 YNNKEL (reference sequence). V was trimmed by 1 base and J by 7 bases, leaving 11 bases between them. The CDR3 has 14 amino acids. DNA for the CDR3: TGTGCCAGCAGCCAAGGAGGGGAGAGCCAGCCCCAGCATTTT. Translated: CASSQGGESQPQHF.

The chain is built from TRBV4-3 and TRBJ2-1; 7 positions match TRBD2. The length of the CDR3 is 16 residues. CDR1 and CDR2 (germline): LGHNA, YSLEER. The V gene end was trimmed by 0 bases and the J gene end by 0 bases; junction bases not matched to a gene: 2. In nucleotides, the CDR3 is TGCGCCAGCAGCCAAGATGGGGGGGGCTCCTACAATGAGCAGTTCTTC. It is translated as CASSQDGGGSYNEQFF.

This clonotype was seen repeatedly, ten times or more. J is TRBJ2-1 and V is TRBV27, with TRBD2 matching over 15 bases. The CDR3 loop spans 19 amino acids. The V and J ends lost 5 bases and 9 bases, in that order; junction bases with no gene match: 17. Per the germline V gene, CDR1 is MNHEY and CDR2 is SMNVEV (reference sequence). The CDR3 DNA reads TGTGCCAGCAGTCCCCTGGACAGGACCGGACTAGCGGGGGGGCCTGAGCAGTTCTTC. Encoded protein: CASSPLDRTGLAGGPEQFF.

This clonotype turned up a few times. The chain has TRBV5-1 and TRBJ1-6, with D perhaps matching TRBD1 (5 bases). This CDR3 is 18 amino acids long. V gave up 3 bases and J gave up 0 bases, with 16 bases separating them. The germline gives CDR1 SGHRS, CDR2 YFSETQ. The CDR3 here is CASSSQGGASSYNSPLHF. CDR3 nucleotides: TGCGCCAGCAGCTCGCAAGGAGGGGCGAGCTCCTATAATTCACCCCTCCACTTT. The full variable domain, with the rest looked up from reference TRBV5-1 and TRBJ1-6, is KAGVTQTPRYLIKTRGQQVTLSCSPISGHRSVSWYQQTPGQGLQFLFEYFSETQRNKGNFPGRFSGRQFSNSRSEMNVSTLELGDSALYLCASSSQGGASSYNSPLHFGNGTRLTVT.